This T cell receptor (beta chain) derives from a study of control samples from healthy donors and cancer patients. Here immunoSEQ multiplex PCR was the method, and the copy in TCRdb shows in-frame clones only, minus some. The sample yields 150,000 or so clones, about 90% seen once. This TCR came from a young man in good health. Sequencing input: blood.

As DNA, the CDR3 is TGTGCCAGCATGGACAGCCGCAATCAGCCCCAGCATTTT. Protein sequence: CASMDSRNQPQHF. The V call is TRBV6-5, the J call TRBJ1-5; D is possibly TRBD1 (6 bases). The CDR3 covers 13 residues. The V end was cut by 7 bases, the J end by 2 bases, with 9 bases between. Germline loops: CDR1 MNHEY, CDR2 SVGAGI.